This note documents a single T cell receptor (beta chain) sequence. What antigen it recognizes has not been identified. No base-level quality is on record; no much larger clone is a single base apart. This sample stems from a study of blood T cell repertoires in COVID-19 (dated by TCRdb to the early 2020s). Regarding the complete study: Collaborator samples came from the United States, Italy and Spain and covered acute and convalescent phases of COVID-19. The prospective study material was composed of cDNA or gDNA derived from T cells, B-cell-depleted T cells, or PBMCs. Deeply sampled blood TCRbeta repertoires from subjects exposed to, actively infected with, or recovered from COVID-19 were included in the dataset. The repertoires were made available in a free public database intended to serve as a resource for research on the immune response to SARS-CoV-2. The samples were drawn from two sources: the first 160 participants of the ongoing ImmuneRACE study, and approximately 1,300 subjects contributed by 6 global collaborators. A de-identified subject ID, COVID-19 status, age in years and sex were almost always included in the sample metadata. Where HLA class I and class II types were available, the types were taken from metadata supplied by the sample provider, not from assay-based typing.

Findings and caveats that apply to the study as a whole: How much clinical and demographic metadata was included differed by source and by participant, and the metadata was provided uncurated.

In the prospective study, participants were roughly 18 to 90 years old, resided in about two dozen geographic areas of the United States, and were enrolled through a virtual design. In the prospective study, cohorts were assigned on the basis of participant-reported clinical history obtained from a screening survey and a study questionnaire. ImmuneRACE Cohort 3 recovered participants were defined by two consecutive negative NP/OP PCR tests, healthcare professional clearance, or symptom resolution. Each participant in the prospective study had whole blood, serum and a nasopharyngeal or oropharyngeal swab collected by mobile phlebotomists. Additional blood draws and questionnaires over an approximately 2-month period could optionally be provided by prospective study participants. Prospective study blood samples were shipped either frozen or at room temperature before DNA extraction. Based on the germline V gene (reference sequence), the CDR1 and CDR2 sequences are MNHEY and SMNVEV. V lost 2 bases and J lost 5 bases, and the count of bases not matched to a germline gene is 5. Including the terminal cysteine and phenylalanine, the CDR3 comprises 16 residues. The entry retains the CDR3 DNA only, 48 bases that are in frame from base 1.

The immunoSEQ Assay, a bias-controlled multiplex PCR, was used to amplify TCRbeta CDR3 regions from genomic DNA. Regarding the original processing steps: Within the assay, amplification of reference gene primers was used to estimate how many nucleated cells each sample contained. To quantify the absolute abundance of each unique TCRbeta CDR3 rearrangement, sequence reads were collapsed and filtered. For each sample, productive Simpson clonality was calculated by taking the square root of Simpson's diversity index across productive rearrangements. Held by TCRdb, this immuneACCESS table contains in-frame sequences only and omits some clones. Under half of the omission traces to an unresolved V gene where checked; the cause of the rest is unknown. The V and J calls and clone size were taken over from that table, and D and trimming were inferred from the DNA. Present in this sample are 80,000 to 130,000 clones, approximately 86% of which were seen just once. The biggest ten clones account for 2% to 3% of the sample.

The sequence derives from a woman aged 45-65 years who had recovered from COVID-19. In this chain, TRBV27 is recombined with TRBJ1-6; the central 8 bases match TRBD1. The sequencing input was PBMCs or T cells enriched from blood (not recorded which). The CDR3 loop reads CASSLGQGLHNSPLHF. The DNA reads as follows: TGTGCCAGCAGTTTAGGACAGGGCCTACATAATTCACCCCTCCACTTT.